This T cell receptor beta chain was sequenced in a study of T cell responses to AZD1222 COVID-19 vaccine. Sequencing was performed with immunoSEQ multiplex PCR; in TCRdb, only in-frame clones are kept and a portion is missing. This table holds some 130,000 clones, roughly 90% found once. This clone showed up just once. Its antigen is not identified. Germline CDR1 is SGHRS and CDR2 is YFSETQ. This CDR3 spans 14 amino acids. J gave up 8 bases and V 4 bases, and 7 bases lay outside the gene matches. Findings and caveats of the study: Just a handful of AZD1222 recipients tested seropositive at baseline. None of the repertoires were sampled until the peak T cell response had passed. CD4 TCRs linked to vaccination spanned spike, dominating at 160-218 and 743-854. Donors in the cohort were predominantly white British and more often female, and clonal diversity was possibly underestimated.

The chain is built from TRBV5-1 and TRBJ1-4, with 8 bases identical to TRBD1. This material consisted of peripheral blood, taken 28 days after the second AZD1222 dose. The clonotype comes from an adult who received the AZD1222 COVID-19 vaccine. In DNA, the CDR3 is TGCGCCAGCAGCATTCAGGGGGCGCGGGAAAAACTGTTTTTT. Encoded protein: CASSIQGAREKLFF.